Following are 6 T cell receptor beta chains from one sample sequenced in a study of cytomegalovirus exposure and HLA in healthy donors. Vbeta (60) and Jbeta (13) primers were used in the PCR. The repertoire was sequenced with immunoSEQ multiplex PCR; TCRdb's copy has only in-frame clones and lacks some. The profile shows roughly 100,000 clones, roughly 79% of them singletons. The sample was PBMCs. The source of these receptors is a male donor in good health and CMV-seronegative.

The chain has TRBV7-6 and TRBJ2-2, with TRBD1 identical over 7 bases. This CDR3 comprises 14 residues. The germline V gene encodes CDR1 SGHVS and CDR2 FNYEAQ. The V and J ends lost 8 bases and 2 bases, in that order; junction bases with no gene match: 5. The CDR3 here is CASETGVNTGELFF. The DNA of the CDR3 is TGTGCCAGCGAAACAGGGGTCAACACCGGGGAGCTGTTTTTT. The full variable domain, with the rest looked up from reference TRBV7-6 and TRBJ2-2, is GAGVSQSPRYKVTKRGQDVALRCDPISGHVSLYWYRQALGQGPEFLTYFNYEAQQDKSGLPNDRFSAERPEGSISTLTIQRTEQRDSAMYRCASETGVNTGELFFGEGSRLTVL.

This CDR3 is CSAGSPTTDTQYF. The CDR3 DNA is TGCAGCGCCGGGAGCCCTACGACAGATACGCAGTATTTT. This chain connects TRBV29-1 to TRBJ2-3, with a possible D match to TRBD2 (6 bases). The CDR3 has 13 residues. Germline V gene data show CDR1 as SQVTM and CDR2 as ANQGSEA. Trimming took off 7 bases at V and 3 bases at J, with 14 bases between the two ends.

The CDR3 nucleotides read TGTGCCAGTAGTCCGACGGGGTCGTCCTACAATGAGCAGTTCTTC. It specifies CASSPTGSSYNEQFF. This rearrangement joins TRBV19 to TRBJ2-1, with D tentatively TRBD2 (5 bases). This CDR3 region has 15 residues. Trimming shortened V by 5 bases and J by 1 base, and 12 bases separated the two germline ends. Germline-derived CDR1 and CDR2 are LNHDA and SQIVND (reference sequence).

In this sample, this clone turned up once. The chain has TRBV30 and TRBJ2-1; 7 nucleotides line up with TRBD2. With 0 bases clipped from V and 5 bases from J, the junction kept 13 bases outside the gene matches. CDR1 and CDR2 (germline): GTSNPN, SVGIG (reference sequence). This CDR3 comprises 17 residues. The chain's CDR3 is CAWSVLWTSMVHNEQFF. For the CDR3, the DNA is TGTGCCTGGAGTGTACTTTGGACTAGTATGGTACACAATGAGCAGTTCTTC.

DNA of the CDR3: TGCGCCAGCAGCCAATCGTATCCGAGTCAAGAGACCCAGTACTTC. This gives the protein CASSQSYPSQETQYF. The rearrangement uses TRBV4-1 and TRBJ2-5; D uncertain. Trimming removed 2 bases at V and 2 bases at J, with 12 bases between. This CDR3 is built from 15 residues. Per the germline V gene, CDR1 is MGHRA and CDR2 is YSYEKL.

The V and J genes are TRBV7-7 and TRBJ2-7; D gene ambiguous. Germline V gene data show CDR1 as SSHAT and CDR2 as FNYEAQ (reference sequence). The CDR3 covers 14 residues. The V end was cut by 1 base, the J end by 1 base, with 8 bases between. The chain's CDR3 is CASSLGTLSYEQYF. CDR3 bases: TGTGCCAGCAGCTTAGGAACACTATCCTACGAGCAGTACTTC.